This section outlines one T cell receptor beta chain sequence together with its context. Its cognate antigen is unknown. From germline, CDR1 is SGHRS and CDR2 YFSETQ. Deletions cut 4 bases from V and 4 bases from J, with 18 bases between. The CDR3 is 15 amino acids. Clones were read by immunoSEQ multiplex PCR, and TCRdb kept only the in-frame ones, dropping some. The table lists 850,000 to 1,200,000 clones, around 74% of them singletons, with 1.2% to 1.5% in the top ten. The data stem from a study of shared clonotypes between healthy human individuals. Study observations and caveats: Sorted-subset samples were not fully sequenced, rarefaction indicated.

The specimen was memory CD4+ T cells sorted from blood. The subset denotes: CD45RA-negative fraction. This sequence joins TRBV5-1 and TRBJ2-7, with D possibly TRBD2 on 5 matching bases. The receptor comes from a man aged 18 to 30 in good health. In DNA, the CDR3 is TGCGCCAGCAGCCTAGAGGTAGGAGGAAAGTACGAGCAGTACTTC. It encodes CASSLEVGGKYEQYF.